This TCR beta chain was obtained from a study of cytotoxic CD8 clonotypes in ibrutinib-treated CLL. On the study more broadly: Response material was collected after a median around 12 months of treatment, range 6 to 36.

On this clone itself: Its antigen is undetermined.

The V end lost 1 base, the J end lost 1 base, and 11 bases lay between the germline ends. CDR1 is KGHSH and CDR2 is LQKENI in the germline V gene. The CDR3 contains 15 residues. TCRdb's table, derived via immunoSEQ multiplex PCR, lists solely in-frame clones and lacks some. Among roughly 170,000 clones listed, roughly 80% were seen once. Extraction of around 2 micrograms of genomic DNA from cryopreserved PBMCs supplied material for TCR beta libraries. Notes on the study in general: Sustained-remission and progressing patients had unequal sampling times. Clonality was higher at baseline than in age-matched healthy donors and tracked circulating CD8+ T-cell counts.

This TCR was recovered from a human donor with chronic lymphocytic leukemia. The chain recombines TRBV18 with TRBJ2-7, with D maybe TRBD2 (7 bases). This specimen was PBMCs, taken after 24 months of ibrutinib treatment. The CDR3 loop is CASSPRRGGSYEQYF. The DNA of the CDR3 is TGTGCCAGCTCACCACGGAGGGGGGGATCCTACGAGCAGTACTTC.